The following is a T cell receptor (beta chain) sequence with its context. All sequencing subjects had displayed CD8+CD57+ cell expansion on flow cytometry. Patient blood was sampled before any therapy had been received. The germline gives CDR1 ENHRY, CDR2 SYGVKD. The CDR3 is made up of 14 amino acids. The V gene end was trimmed by 2 bases and the J gene end by 5 bases; junction bases not matched to a gene: 5. The data stem from a study of CD8+CD57+ T cells in acquired aplastic anemia. The wider study: Sorted CD4+ and CD8+ cells gave a mean 3.2 ug DNA, range roughly 0.2 to 27.4 ug.

Both TCR beta VDJ combination and CDR3 sequence profiling were carried out. Genomic DNA was the template for this profiling. One entry per CDR3 protein, called by TCRdb with MiXCR from the reads. In the table there are under 200,000 distinct CDR3 sequences, under 50% of which are singletons. The chain combines TRBV10-3 with TRBJ1-1, with 7 bases matching TRBD1. Sequencing was done on a sample of sorted CD4+, CD8+, or CD8+CD57+ T cells (not recorded which) from PBMCs. This TCR was sampled from a human donor with aplastic anemia. CDR3 sequence: CAISETGVRTEAFF. The CDR3 DNA follows: TGTGCCATCAGTGAGACAGGGGTTCGGACTGAAGCTTTCTTT.